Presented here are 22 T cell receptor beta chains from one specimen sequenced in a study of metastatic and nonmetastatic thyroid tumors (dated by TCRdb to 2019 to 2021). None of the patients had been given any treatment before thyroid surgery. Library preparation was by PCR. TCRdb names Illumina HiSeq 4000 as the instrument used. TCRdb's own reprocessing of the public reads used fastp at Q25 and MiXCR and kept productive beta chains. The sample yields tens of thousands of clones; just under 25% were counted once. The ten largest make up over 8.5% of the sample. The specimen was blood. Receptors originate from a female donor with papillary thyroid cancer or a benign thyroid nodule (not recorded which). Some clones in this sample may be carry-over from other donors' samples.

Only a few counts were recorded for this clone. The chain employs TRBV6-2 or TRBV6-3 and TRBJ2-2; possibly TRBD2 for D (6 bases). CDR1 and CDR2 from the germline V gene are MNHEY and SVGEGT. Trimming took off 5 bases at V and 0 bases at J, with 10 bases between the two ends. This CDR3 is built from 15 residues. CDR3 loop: CASSKRAANTGELFF. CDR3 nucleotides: TGTGCCAGCAGTAAGCGGGCCGCGAACACCGGGGAGCTGTTTTTT.

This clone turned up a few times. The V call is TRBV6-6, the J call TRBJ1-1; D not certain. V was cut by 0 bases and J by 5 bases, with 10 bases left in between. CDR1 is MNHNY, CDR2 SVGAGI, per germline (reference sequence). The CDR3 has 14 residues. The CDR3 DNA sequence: TGTGCCAGCAGTTACTCACTCGGTGGGACTGAAGCTTTCTTT. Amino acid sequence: CASSYSLGGTEAFF.

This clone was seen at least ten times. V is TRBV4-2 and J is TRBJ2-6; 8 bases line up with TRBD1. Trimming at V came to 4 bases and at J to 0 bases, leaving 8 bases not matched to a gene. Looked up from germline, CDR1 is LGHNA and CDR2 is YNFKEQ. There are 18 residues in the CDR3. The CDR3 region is CASSPKQGGNSGANVLTF. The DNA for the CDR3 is TGTGCCAGCAGCCCGAAACAGGGGGGCAACTCTGGGGCCAACGTCCTGACTTTC.

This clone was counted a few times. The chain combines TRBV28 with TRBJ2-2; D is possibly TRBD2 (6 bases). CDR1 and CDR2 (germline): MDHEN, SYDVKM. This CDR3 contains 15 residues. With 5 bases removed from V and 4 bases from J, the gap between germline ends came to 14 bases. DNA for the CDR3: TGTGCCAGCAGTGCATCGGGACTTAGCACCGGGGAGCTGTTTTTT. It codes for CASSASGLSTGELFF.

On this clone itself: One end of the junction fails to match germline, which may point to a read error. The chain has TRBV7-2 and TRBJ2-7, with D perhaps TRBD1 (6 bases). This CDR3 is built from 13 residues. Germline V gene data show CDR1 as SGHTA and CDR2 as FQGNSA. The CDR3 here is CASSLDSSYQQYF. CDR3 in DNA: TGTGCCAGCAGCTTGGACAGCTCCTACCAGCAGTACTTC.

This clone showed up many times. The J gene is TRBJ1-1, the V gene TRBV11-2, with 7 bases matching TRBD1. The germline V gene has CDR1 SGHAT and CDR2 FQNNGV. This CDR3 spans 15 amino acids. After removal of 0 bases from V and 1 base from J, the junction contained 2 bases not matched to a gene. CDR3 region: CASSLDYRGNTEAFF. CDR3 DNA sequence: TGTGCCAGCAGCTTAGATTACAGGGGGAACACTGAAGCTTTCTTT.

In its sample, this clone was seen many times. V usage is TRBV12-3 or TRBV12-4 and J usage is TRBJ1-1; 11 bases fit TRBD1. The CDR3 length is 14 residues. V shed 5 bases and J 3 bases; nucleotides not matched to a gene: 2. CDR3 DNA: TGTGCCAGCAGTAGGACAGGGGGCGACACTGAAGCTTTCTTT. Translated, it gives CASSRTGGDTEAFF.

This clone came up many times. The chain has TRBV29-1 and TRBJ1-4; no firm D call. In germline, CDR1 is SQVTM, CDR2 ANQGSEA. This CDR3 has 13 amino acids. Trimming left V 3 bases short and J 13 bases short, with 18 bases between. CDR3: CSVEEIRENGLFF. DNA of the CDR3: TGCAGCGTTGAGGAAATCCGGGAAAACGGACTGTTTTTT.

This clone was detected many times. The DNA of the CDR3 is TGTGCCAGCAGCGTCGAGACAGGGTCCGGTGAGCAGTACTTC. Its protein is CASSVETGSGEQYF. The V and J genes are TRBV9 and TRBJ2-7; TRBD1 aligns across 7 bases. The CDR3 loop spans 14 amino acids. CDR1 is SGDLS, CDR2 YYNGEE, per germline. Trimming cost V 2 bases and J 7 bases; bases outside gene matches: 9.

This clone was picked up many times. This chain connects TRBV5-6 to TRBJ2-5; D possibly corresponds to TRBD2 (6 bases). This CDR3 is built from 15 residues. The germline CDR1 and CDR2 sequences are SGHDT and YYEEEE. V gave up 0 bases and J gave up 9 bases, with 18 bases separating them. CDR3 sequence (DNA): TGTGCCAGCAGCTTGGCAGCCACTACCTCGGGGGCCCAGTACTTC. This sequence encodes CASSLAATTSGAQYF.

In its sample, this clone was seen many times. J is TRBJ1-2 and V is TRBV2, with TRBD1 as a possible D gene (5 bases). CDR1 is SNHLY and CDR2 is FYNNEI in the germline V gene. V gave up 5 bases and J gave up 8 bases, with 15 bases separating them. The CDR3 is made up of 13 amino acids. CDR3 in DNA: TGTGCCAGCAGTATTGGGGGTTCGGGGGGCTACACCTTC. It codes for CASSIGGSGGYTF. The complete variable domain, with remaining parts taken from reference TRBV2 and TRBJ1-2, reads EPEVTQTPSHQVTQMGQEVILRCVPISNHLYFYWYRQILGQKVEFLVSFYNNEISEKSEIFDDQFSVERPDGSNFTLKIRSTKLEDSAMYFCASSIGGSGGYTFGSGTRLTVV.

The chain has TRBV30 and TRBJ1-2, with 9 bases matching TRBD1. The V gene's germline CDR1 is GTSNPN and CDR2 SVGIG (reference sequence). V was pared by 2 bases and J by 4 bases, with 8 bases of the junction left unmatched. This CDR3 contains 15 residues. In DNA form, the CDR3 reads TGTGCCTGGAGTCGACAGGGGGAGACCCCCTATGGCTACACCTTC. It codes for CAWSRQGETPYGYTF.

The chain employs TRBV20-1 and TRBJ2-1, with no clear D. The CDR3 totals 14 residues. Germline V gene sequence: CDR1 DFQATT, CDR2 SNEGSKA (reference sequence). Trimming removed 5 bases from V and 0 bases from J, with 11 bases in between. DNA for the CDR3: TGCAGTGCTGGCCCGTCCAGCTCCTACAATGAGCAGTTCTTC. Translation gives CSAGPSSSYNEQFF.

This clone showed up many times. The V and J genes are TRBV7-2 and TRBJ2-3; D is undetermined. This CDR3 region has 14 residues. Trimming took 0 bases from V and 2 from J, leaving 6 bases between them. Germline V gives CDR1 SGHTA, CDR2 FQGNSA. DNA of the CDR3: TGTGCCAGCAGCTTAGCCACGGCCACAGATACGCAGTATTTT. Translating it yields CASSLATATDTQYF.

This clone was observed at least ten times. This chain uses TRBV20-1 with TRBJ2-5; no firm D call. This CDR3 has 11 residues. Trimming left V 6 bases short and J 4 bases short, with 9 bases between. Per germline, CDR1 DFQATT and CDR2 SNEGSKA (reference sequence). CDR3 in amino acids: CSAARRETQYF. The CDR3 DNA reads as TGCAGTGCAGCCAGGAGAGAGACCCAGTACTTC.

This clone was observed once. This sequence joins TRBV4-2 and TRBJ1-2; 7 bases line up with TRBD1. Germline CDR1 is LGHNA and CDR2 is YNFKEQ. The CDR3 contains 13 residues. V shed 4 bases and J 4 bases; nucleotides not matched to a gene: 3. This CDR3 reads CASSLPGGYGYTF. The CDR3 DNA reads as TGTGCCAGCAGCCTACCAGGGGGCTATGGCTACACCTTC.

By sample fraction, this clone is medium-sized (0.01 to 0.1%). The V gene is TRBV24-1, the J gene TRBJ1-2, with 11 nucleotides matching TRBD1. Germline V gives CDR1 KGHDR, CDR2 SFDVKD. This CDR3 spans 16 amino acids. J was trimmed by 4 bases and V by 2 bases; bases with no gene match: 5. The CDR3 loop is CATSDSGTGGSYGYTF. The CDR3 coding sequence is TGTGCCACCAGTGATTCCGGGACAGGGGGATCCTATGGCTACACCTTC.

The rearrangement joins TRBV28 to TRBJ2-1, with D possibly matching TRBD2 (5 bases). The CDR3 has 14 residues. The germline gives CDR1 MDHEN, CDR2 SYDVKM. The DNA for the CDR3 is TGTGACAGTCACGGGAATACTCATACCAGTGAGCAGTTCTTC. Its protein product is CDSHGNTHTSEQFF. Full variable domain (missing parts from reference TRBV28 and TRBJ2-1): DVKVTQSSRYLVKRTGEKVFLECVQDMDHENMFWYRQDPGLGLRLIYFSYDVKMKEKGDIPEGYSVSREKKERFSLILESASTNQTSMYLCDSHGNTHTSEQFFGPGTRLTVL.

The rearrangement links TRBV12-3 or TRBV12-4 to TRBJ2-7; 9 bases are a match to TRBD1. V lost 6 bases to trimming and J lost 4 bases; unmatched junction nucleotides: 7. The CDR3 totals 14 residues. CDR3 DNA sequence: TGTGCCAGCAGCCCCGGGACAGGGTTGTACGAGCAGTACTTC. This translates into CASSPGTGLYEQYF.

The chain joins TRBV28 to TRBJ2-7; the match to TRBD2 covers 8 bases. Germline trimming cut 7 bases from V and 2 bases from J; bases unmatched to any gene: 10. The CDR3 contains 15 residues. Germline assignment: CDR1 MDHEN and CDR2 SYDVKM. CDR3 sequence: CASTLTNSGTYEQYV. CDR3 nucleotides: TGTGCCAGCACCCTTACGAATAGCGGGACCTACGAGCAGTACGTC.

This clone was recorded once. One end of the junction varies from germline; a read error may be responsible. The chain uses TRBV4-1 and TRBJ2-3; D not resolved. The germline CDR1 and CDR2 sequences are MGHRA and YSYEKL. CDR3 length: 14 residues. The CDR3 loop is CASAVVVGTVTQYF. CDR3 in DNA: TGCGCCAGCGCGGTAGTGGTTGGAACAGTTACGCAGTATTTT.

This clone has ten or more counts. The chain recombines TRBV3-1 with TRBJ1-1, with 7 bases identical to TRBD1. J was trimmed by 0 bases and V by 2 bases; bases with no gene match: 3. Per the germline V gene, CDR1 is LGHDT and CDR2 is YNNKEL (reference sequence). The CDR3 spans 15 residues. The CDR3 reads CASSQRQGLNTEAFF. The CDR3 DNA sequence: TGTGCCAGCAGCCAACGACAGGGCCTGAACACTGAAGCTTTCTTT.